The rows below give T cell receptor beta chains drawn from one sample of a study of early stage breast cancer tumors. Sequenced by immunoSEQ multiplex PCR; TCRdb stores in-frame clones only, minus some. The sample records some 14,000 clones, about four fifths being singletons. Specimen: normal breast tissue next to the tumor. The source of these receptors is a person aged 30 to 40 with breast cancer. Both conserved end residues are part of each CDR3. The D gene is left open where the match is weak. Clone size appears in some rows only: once, few, many, or a class for an expanded clone.

v_call	d_call	clone_size	j_call	cdr3_nt	cdr3_aa
TRBV6-5	TRBD2	once	TRBJ2-7	TGTGCCAGCGCTCCGCGGGGGGTGGCTCGCGAGCAGTACTTC	CASAPRGVAREQYF
TRBV5-4	TRBD2	-	TRBJ2-1	TGTGCTAGCTCCCCGGCGGGGGGCGCATTCCATGAGCAGTTCTTC	CASSPAGGAFHEQFF
TRBV18	-	-	TRBJ1-1	TGTGCCAGCTCACCACCTCCCTCGGTGAACACTGAAGCTTTCTTT	CASSPPPSVNTEAFF
TRBV6-5	-	-	TRBJ1-5	TGTGCCAGCAGAAGAGACCAGTCTAGCAATCAGCCCCAGCATTTT	CASRRDQSSNQPQHF
TRBV6-1	-	-	TRBJ2-1	TGTGCCAGCAGTGAACAGAACAGGGTCGGTGAGCAGTTCTTC	CASSEQNRVGEQFF
TRBV19	-	few	TRBJ2-7	TGTGCCAGTAGTGACTTGGACAGCGCCTACGAGCAGTACTTC	CASSDLDSAYEQYF
TRBV19	-	-	TRBJ2-3	TGTGCCAGTGCCGGAGGGGGGAGCGCAGATACGCAGTATTTT	CASAGGGSADTQYF
TRBV11-2	-	-	TRBJ2-6	TGTGCCAGCTTAAGGACGGGGAACTCTGGGGCCAACGTCCTGACTTTC	CASLRTGNSGANVLTF
TRBV6-5	-	once	TRBJ1-6	TGTGCCAGCAGAATGATGGATAATTCACCCCTCCACTTT	CASRMMDNSPLHF
TRBV19	TRBD1	-	TRBJ1-2	TGTGCCAGTAGTTCAGGGACAGAAAACTATGGCTACACCTTC	CASSSGTENYGYTF
TRBV7-2	-	once	TRBJ2-7	TGTGCCAGCAGCTTAGACGGGAGCGCCTACGAGCAGTACTTC	CASSLDGSAYEQYF
TRBV7-9	-	few	TRBJ1-1	TGTGCCAGCAGCTTTAAGGGCGAAGGGCTATCTTACACTGAAGCTTTCTTT	CASSFKGEGLSYTEAFF
TRBV27	-	few	TRBJ1-5	TGTGCCAGCAGCTGGGACGGAGGTTTAAATCAGCCCCAGCATTTT	CASSWDGGLNQPQHF
TRBV5-6	-	-	TRBJ2-1	TGTGCCAGCAGCCCGTGGGACGGCTACAATGAGCAGTTCTTC	CASSPWDGYNEQFF
TRBV4-3	-	-	TRBJ2-1	TGCGCCAGCAGCCAAGGGGGCGCGGGCTCCTACAATGAGCAGTTCTTC	CASSQGGAGSYNEQFF
TRBV5-6	TRBD1	-	TRBJ1-5	TGTGCCAGCAGCGGAGGGACAGGGGGTTATCAGCCCCAGCATTTT	CASSGGTGGYQPQHF
TRBV25-1	TRBD1	few	TRBJ2-2	TGTGCCAGCAGGGACCACAGGGGTACCGGGGAGCTGTTTTTT	CASRDHRGTGELFF
TRBV19	-	-	TRBJ1-1	TGTGCCAGTAGTATAGGCCGAAAGGAAGCTTTCTTT	CASSIGRKEAFF
TRBV19	TRBD2	-	TRBJ2-3	TGTGCCAGTAATGAAGGCAGCGGGAGGGCGACGCAGTATTTT	CASNEGSGRATQYF
TRBV30	-	-	TRBJ2-3	TGTGCCTGGAGTGTAATGAGAGTCACAGATACGCAGTATTTT	CAWSVMRVTDTQYF
TRBV13	-	-	TRBJ1-1	TGTGCCAGCAGCTTCCAGGTGGGCACTGAAGCTTTCTTT	CASSFQVGTEAFF
TRBV6-5	-	once	TRBJ2-3	TGTGCCAGCAGTTTCGCAGATACGCAGTATTTT	CASSFADTQYF
TRBV6-1	-	-	TRBJ2-1	TGTGCCAGCATAGTGTGGATTGAGCAGTTCTTC	CASIVWIEQFF
TRBV12-5	TRBD1	-	TRBJ1-1	TGTGCTAGTGGTTTGTTCCTCGGGGGACAGGTGGACACTGAAGCTTTCTTT	CASGLFLGGQVDTEAFF
TRBV9	-	-	TRBJ1-2	TGTGCCAGCAGCGTAGGTCCCCGAGACTATGGCTACACCTTC	CASSVGPRDYGYTF
TRBV25-1	-	-	TRBJ2-2	TGTGCCAGCAGCGTTGTTGGTCTTGACACCGGGGAGCTGTTTTTT	CASSVVGLDTGELFF
TRBV2	TRBD2	-	TRBJ2-3	TGTGCCAGCAGGCTAGCGGGAGGGGCAGATACGCAGTATTTT	CASRLAGGADTQYF
TRBV18	TRBD1	-	TRBJ1-5	TGTGCCAGCTCACCCACAGGGGCGGGTCAGCCCCAGCATTTT	CASSPTGAGQPQHF
TRBV29-1	TRBD1	-	TRBJ2-6	TGCAGCGGTGCGGGGACAGGGGGTGGGTCTGGGGCCAACGTCCTGACTTTC	CSGAGTGGGSGANVLTF
TRBV11-2	-	once	TRBJ1-2	TGTGCCAGCAGCTTAGTACCGGAGGGGGGCTACACCTTC	CASSLVPEGGYTF
TRBV18	-	-	TRBJ2-1	TGTGCCAGCTCACCACCGGCGGGGTACCCAGGGCGCGGGAGAGGGGGTGAGCAGTTCTTC	CASSPPAGYPGRGRGGEQFF
TRBV7-6	-	-	TRBJ2-7	TGTGCCAGCAGCCCCGGGGCAGCTCGTAGTACTTACGAGCAGTACTTC	CASSPGAARSTYEQYF
TRBV4-2	-	few	TRBJ1-5	TGTGCCAGCAGCCAAAGCAGTGAACATAGCAATCAGCCCCAGCATTTT	CASSQSSEHSNQPQHF
TRBV18	-	once	TRBJ1-5	TGTGCCAGCTCGACTCGGAACAATCAGCCCCAGCATTTT	CASSTRNNQPQHF
TRBV4-3	TRBD1	-	TRBJ2-5	TGCGCCAGCAGCCAAGAATACAGGGGTGAGACCCAGTACTTC	CASSQEYRGETQYF
TRBV7-2	-	-	TRBJ2-5	TGTGCCAGCAGCTTAGTAGCGGACTTCCAAGAGACCCAGTACTTC	CASSLVADFQETQYF
TRBV10-1	-	-	TRBJ2-1	TGCGCCAGCAGTGAGTCCGCAGACCATAAAAATGAGCAGTTCTTC	CASSESADHKNEQFF
TRBV4-1	-	-	TRBJ1-5	TGCGCCAGCAGCCAAACCGGGCGGGGGGGGAGCAATCAGCCCCAGCATTTT	CASSQTGRGGSNQPQHF
TRBV4-2	TRBD2	-	TRBJ2-7	TGTGCCAGCAGCCAGGAGGGACTAGTATACGAGCAGTACTTC	CASSQEGLVYEQYF
TRBV6-1	TRBD1	-	TRBJ1-2	TGTGCCAGCAGGGCGACAGGGTTGGAGTATGGCTACACCTTC	CASRATGLEYGYTF
TRBV28	-	-	TRBJ1-2	TGTGCCAGTGGAGTGGTGCCGGGACGAGGCTATGGCTACACCTTC	CASGVVPGRGYGYTF
TRBV5-4	TRBD1	-	TRBJ2-1	TGTGCCAGCAGCTTTGACAGGGGGCGGAACAATGAGCAGTTCTTC	CASSFDRGRNNEQFF
TRBV10-3	-	-	TRBJ1-3	TGTGCCATCAGTGAGTCACCAGGGACGGGAAACACCATATATTTT	CAISESPGTGNTIYF
TRBV4-1	-	-	TRBJ2-2	TGCGCCAGCAGCCAAGATCCCCTTGGGGCATACACCGGGGAGCTGTTTTTT	CASSQDPLGAYTGELFF
TRBV7-6	-	-	TRBJ2-1	TGTGCCAGCAGCTACCGCAGCAATGAGCAGTTCTTC	CASSYRSNEQFF
TRBV6-5	-	-	TRBJ1-5	TGTGCCAGCAGTTTGGATAGCAATCAGCCCCAGCATTTT	CASSLDSNQPQHF
TRBV11-3	TRBD2	-	TRBJ2-2	TGTGCCAGCAGCAAAGGGGTAGCGGGAGGGCCTGACACCGGGGAGCTGTTTTTT	CASSKGVAGGPDTGELFF
TRBV19	-	-	TRBJ2-7	TGTGCCAGTACCCCAGGTGGCCGCCCCGGCTACGAGCAGTACTTC	CASTPGGRPGYEQYF
TRBV30	TRBD2	-	TRBJ2-5	TGTGCCTGGAGTGTGGGGGGGGAGGCCGTTATAAAGACCCAGTACTTC	CAWSVGGEAVIKTQYF
TRBV4-1	TRBD2	-	TRBJ2-7	TGCGCCAGCAGCCGGGGACTAGCGGGATTCTACGAGCAGTACTTC	CASSRGLAGFYEQYF
TRBV2	-	-	TRBJ1-5	TGTGCCAGCAGCCTAAGGTCGCCAGGCGCCAATCAGCCCCAGCATTTT	CASSLRSPGANQPQHF
TRBV7-9	TRBD2	-	TRBJ2-1	TGTGCCAGCAGGCCGGGACTAGCGGTAGACAATGAGCAGTTCTTC	CASRPGLAVDNEQFF
TRBV4-1	-	-	TRBJ2-3	TGCGCCAGCAGCCCCCGGCCAGGGCGGACAGATACGCAGTATTTT	CASSPRPGRTDTQYF
TRBV18	-	-	TRBJ2-3	TGTGCCAGCTCACCTGGGCCCGGGGCAGATACGCAGTATTTT	CASSPGPGADTQYF